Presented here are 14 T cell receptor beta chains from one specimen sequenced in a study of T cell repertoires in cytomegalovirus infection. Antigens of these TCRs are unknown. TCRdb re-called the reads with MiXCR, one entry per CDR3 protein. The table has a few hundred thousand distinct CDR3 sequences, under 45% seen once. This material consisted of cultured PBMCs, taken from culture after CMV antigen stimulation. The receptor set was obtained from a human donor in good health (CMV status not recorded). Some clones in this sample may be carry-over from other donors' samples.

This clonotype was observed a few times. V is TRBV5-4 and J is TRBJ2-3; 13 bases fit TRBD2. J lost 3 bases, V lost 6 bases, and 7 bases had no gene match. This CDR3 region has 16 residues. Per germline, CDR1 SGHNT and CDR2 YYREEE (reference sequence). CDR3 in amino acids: CASTSLAGGPTDTQYF. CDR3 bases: TGTGCCAGCACCTCACTAGCGGGAGGGCCGACAGATACGCAGTATTTT.

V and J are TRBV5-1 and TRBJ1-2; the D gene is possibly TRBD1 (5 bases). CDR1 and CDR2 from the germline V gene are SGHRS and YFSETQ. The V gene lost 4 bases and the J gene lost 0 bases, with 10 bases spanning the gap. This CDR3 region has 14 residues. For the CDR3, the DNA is TGCGCCAGCAGCGAGGGGTCAACTAACTATGGCTACACCTTC. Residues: CASSEGSTNYGYTF. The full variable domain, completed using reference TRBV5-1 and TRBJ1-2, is KAGVTQTPRYLIKTRGQQVTLSCSPISGHRSVSWYQQTPGQGLQFLFEYFSETQRNKGNFPGRFSGRQFSNSRSEMNVSTLELGDSALYLCASSEGSTNYGYTFGSGTRLTVV.

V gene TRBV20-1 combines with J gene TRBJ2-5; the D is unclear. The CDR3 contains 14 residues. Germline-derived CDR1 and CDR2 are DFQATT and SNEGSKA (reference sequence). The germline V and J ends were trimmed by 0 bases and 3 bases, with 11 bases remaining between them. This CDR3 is CSARDGILKETQYF. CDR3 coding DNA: TGCAGTGCTAGAGACGGTATCCTCAAAGAGACCCAGTACTTC.

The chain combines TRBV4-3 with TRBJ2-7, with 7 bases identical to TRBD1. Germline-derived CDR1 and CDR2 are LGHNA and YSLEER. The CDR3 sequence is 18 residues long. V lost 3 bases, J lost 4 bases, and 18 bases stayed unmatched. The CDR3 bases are TGCGCCAGCAGCCAGCACCCCGGGACAGCTGACCTCGGGTACGAGCAGTACTTC. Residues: CASSQHPGTADLGYEQYF.

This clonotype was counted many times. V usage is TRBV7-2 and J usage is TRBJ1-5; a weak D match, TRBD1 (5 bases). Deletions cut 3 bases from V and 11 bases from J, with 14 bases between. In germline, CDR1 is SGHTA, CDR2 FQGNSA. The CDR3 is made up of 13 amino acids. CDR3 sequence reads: CASSFGGVGSQHF. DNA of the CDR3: TGTGCCAGCAGCTTCGGAGGGGTTGGGTCCCAGCATTTT.

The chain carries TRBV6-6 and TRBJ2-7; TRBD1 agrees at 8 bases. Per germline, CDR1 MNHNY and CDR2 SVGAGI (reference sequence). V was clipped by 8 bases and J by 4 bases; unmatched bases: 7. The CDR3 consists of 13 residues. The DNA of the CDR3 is TGTGCCAGCGACAGGGGCCCCCAGTACGAGCAGTACTTC. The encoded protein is CASDRGPQYEQYF.

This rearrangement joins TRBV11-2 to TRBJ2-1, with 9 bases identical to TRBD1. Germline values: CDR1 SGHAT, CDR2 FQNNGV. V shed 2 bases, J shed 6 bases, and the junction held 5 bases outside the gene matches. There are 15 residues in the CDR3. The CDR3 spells CASSLLQGAINEQFF. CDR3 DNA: TGTGCCAGCAGCTTACTACAGGGGGCAATCAATGAGCAGTTCTTC. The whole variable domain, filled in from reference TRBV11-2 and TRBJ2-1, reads EAGVAQSPRYKIIEKRQSVAFWCNPISGHATLYWYQQILGQGPKLLIQFQNNGVVDDSQLPKDRFSAERLKGVDSTLKIQPAKLEDSAVYLCASSLLQGAINEQFFGPGTRLTVL.

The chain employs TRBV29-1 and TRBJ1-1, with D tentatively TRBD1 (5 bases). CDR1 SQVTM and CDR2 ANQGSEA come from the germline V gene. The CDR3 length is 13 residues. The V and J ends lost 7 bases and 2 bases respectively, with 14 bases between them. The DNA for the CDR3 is TGCAGCGCATTCCCAGGGCGTAACACTGAAGCTTTCTTT. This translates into CSAFPGRNTEAFF.

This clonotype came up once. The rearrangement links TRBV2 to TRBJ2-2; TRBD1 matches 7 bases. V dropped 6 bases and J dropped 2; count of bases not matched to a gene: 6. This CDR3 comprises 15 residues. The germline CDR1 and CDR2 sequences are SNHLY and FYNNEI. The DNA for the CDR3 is TGTGCCAGCAGCAAGACAGGGAAAAACACCGGGGAGCTGTTTTTT. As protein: CASSKTGKNTGELFF.

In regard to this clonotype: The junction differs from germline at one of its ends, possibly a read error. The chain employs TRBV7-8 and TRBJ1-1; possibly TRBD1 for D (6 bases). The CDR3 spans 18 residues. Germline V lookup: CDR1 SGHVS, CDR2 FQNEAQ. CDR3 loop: CASSLGPGTRSLNTAAFF. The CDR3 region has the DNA TGTGCCAGCAGCTTAGGCCCCGGGACAAGGTCGCTTAACACTGCAGCTTTCTTT.

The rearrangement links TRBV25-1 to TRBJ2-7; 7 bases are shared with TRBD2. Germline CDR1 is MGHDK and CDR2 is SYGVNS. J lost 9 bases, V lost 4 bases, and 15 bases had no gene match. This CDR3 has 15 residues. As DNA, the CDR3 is TGTGCCAGCAGTGGGGGGGGGATTTACGATGGTGGGCAGTACTTC. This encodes CASSGGGIYDGGQYF.

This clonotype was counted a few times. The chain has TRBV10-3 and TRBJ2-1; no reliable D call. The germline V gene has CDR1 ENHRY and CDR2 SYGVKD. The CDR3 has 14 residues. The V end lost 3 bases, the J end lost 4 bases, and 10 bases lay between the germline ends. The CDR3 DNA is TGTGCCATCAGTGATAGTAGAGCGTACAATGAGCAGTTCTTC. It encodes CAISDSRAYNEQFF.

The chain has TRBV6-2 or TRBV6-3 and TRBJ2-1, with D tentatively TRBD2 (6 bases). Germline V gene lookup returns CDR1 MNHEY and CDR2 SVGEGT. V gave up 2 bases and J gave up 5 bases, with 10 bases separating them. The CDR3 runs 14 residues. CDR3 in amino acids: CASSYEGGNNEQFF. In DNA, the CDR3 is TGTGCCAGCAGTTACGAAGGCGGGAACAATGAGCAGTTCTTC.

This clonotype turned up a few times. This chain's CDR3 is CVSLETQYF. The CDR3, as DNA: TGTGTTTCCTTAGAGACCCAGTACTTC. The V call is TRBV28, the J call TRBJ2-5; D call uncertain. CDR3 size: 9 residues. The germline V gene has CDR1 MDHEN and CDR2 SYDVKM.